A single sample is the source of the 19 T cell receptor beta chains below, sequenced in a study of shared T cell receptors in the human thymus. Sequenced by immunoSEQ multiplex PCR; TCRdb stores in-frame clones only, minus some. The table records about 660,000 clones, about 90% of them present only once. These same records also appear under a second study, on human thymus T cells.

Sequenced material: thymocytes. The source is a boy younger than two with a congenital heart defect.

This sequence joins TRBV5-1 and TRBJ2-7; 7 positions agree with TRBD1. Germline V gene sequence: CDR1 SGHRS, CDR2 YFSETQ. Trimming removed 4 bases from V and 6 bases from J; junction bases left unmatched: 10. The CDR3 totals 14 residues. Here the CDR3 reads CASSPRQGNGEQYF. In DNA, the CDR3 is TGCGCCAGCAGCCCCCGACAGGGCAATGGCGAGCAGTACTTC.

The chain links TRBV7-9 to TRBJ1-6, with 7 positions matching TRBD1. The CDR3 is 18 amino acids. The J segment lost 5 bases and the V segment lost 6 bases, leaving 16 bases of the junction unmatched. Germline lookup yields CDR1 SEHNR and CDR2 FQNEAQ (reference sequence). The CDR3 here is CASRTGTGEEVDNSPLHF. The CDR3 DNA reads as TGTGCCAGCAGGACCGGTACAGGGGAAGAGGTGGATAATTCACCCCTCCACTTT. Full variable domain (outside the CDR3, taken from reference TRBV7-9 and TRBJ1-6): DTGVSQNPRHKITKRGQNVTFRCDPISEHNRLYWYRQTLGQGPEFLTYFQNEAQLEKSRLLSDRFSAERPKGSFSTLEIQRTEQGDSAMYLCASRTGTGEEVDNSPLHFGNGTRLTVT.

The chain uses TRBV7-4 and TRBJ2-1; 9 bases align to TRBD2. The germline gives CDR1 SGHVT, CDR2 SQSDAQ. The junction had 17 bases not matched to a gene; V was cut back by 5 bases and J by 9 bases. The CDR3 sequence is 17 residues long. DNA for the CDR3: TGTGCCAGCAGCCCGTTATCTCGCCCTAGCGGGGTTGGTGAGCAGTTCTTC. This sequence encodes CASSPLSRPSGVGEQFF.

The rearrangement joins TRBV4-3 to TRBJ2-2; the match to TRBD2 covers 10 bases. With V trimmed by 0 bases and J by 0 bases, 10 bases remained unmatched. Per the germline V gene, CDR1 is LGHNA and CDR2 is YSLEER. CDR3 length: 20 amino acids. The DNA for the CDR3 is TGCGCCAGCAGCCAAGATTGGTCGGAGCGGGGGGGCCCGAACACCGGGGAGCTGTTTTTT. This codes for CASSQDWSERGGPNTGELFF.

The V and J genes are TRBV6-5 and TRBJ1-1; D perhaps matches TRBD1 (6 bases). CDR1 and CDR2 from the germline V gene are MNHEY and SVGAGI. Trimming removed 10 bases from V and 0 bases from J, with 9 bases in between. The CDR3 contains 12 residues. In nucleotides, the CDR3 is TGTGCCACCCAGGGGTTGAACACTGAAGCTTTCTTT. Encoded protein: CATQGLNTEAFF.

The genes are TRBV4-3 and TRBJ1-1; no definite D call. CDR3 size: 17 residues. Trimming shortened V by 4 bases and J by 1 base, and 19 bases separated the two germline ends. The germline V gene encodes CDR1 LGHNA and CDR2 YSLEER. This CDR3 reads CASSPRGELHQNTEAFF. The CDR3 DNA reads TGCGCCAGCAGCCCCCGCGGGGAGCTACACCAGAACACTGAAGCTTTCTTT.

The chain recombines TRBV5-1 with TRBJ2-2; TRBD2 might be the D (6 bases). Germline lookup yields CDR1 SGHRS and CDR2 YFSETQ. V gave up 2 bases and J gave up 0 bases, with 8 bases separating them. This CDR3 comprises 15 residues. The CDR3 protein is CASSFWEANTGELFF. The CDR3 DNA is TGCGCCAGCAGCTTTTGGGAGGCGAACACCGGGGAGCTGTTTTTT.

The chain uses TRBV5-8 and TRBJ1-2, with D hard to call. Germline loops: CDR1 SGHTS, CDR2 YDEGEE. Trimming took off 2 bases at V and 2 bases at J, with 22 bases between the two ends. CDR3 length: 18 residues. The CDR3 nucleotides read TGTGCCAGCAGCTTCACGCTACCACCCCTCACTTTAAACTATGGCTACACCTTC. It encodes CASSFTLPPLTLNYGYTF.

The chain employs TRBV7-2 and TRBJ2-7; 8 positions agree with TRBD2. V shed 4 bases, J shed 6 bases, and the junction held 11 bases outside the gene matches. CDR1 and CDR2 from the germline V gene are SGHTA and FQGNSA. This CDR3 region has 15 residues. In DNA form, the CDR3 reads TGTGCCAGCAGCTCTGGGCGCGGGCGGGAGGTCGAGCAGTACTTC. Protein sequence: CASSSGRGREVEQYF.

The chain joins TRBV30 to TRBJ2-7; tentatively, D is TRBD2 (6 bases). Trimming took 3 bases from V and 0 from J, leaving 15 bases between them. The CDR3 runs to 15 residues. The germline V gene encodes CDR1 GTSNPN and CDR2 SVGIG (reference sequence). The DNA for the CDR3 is TGTGCCTGGAGGAGGGCTAGCGAGAGCTCCTACGAGCAGTACTTC. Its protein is CAWRRASESSYEQYF.

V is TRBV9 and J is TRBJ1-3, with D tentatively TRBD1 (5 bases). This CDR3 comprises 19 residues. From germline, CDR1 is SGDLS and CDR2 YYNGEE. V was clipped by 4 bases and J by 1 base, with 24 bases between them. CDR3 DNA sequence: TGTGCCAGCAGCCCGACCCCCTTCCAGGGAATCGGGTCTGGAAACACCATATATTTT. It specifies CASSPTPFQGIGSGNTIYF.

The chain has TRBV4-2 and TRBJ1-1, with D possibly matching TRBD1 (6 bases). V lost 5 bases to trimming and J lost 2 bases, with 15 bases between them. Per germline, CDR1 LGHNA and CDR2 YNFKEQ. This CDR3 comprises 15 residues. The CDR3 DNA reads TGTGCCAGCAGCACACGGGACACCGAAAACACTGAAGCTTTCTTT. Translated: CASSTRDTENTEAFF.

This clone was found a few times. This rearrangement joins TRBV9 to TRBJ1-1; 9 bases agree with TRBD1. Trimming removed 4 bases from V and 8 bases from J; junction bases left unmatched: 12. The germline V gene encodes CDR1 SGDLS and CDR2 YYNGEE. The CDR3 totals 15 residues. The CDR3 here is CASSPQGAGRDEAFF. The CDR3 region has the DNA TGTGCCAGCAGCCCACAGGGGGCGGGGCGGGACGAAGCTTTCTTT.

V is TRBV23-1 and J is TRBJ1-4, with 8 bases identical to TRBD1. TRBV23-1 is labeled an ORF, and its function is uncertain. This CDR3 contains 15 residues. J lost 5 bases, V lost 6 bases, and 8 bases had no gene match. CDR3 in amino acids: CASRQGEYWNEKLFF. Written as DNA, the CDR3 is TGCGCCAGCAGACAGGGGGAGTATTGGAATGAAAAACTGTTTTTT.

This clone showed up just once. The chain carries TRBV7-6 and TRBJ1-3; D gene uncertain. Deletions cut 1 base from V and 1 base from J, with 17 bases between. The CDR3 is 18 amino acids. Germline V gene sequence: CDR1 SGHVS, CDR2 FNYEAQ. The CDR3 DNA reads TGTGCCAGCAGCTTAGTGTCCCTATCAAGCATGTCTGGAAACACCATATATTTT. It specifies CASSLVSLSSMSGNTIYF.

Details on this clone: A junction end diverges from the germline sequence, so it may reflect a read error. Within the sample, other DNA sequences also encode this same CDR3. The CDR3 coding sequence is TGTGCCAGCAGCCTAGGGGCCCCCTATAATTCCCCCCTCCACTTT. It translates to CASSLGAPYNSPLHF. This rearrangement joins TRBV28 to TRBJ1-6; possibly TRBD1 for D (5 bases). Germline V gene sequence: CDR1 MDHEN, CDR2 SYDVKM. The CDR3 totals 15 residues.

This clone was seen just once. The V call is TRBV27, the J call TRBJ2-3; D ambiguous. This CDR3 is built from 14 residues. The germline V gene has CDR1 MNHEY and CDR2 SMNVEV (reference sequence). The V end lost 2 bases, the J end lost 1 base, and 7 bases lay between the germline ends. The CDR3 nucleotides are TGTGCCAGCAGTTTAGGTACGGGCACAGATACGCAGTATTTT. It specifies CASSLGTGTDTQYF.

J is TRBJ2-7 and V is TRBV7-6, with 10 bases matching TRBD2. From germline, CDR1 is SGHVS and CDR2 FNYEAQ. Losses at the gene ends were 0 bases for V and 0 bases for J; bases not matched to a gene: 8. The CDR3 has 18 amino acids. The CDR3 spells CASSLAKGLAFSSYEQYF. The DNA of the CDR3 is TGTGCCAGCAGCTTAGCCAAGGGACTAGCGTTTAGCTCCTACGAGCAGTACTTC.

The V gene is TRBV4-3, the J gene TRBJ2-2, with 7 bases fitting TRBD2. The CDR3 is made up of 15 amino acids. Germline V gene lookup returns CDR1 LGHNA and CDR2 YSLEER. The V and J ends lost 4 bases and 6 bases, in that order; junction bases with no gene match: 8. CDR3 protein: CASSRGAGVAGELFF. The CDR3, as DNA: TGCGCCAGCAGCCGAGGGGCGGGAGTGGCCGGGGAGCTGTTTTTT.